Reported below is one T cell receptor beta chain. Here immunoSEQ multiplex PCR was the method, and the copy in TCRdb shows in-frame clones only, minus some. This table holds about 130,000 clones, about 85% found once. The sample originates from a study of blood T cell repertoires in COVID-19. The CDR3 runs to 12 residues. Per the germline V gene, CDR1 is MDHEN and CDR2 is SYDVKM. Trimming pared 2 bases from V and 8 bases from J, leaving 10 bases between. The TCR comes from a woman in her 70s with COVID-19, enrolled during active disease. V is TRBV28 and J is TRBJ2-7; a possible D gene is TRBD2 (6 bases). Sequenced: peripheral blood. The CDR3 is CASSLPGGQQYF. The CDR3 DNA reads as TGTGCCAGCAGTTTACCCGGGGGACAGCAGTACTTC. Supplemented by reference TRBV28 and TRBJ2-7, the full variable domain reads DVKVTQSSRYLVKRTGEKVFLECVQDMDHENMFWYRQDPGLGLRLIYFSYDVKMKEKGDIPEGYSVSREKKERFSLILESASTNQTSMYLCASSLPGGQQYFGPGTRLTVT.